This TCR beta chain was documented in a study of blood T cells in healthy people across ages. Study conclusions and caveats: CMV status of donors was unknown, possibly confounding expanded clonotype changes. Whereas aged donors had fewer naive CD4+ cells, long-lived donors had more of them and higher diversity.

This CDR3 comprises 15 residues. Germline CDR1 is DFQATT and CDR2 is SNEGSKA (reference sequence). V lost 6 bases to trimming and J lost 2 bases; unmatched junction nucleotides: 11. This clonotype was seen more than once but under ten times. The antigen is unknown. The authors ran a second PCR of about 6 to 11 cycles using a sample-barcoded 5' primer and a J-beta primer mix. TCRdb recomputed calls from the 5' RACE reads with MiXCR, one row per CDR3 protein. The sample contains about 800,000 distinct CDR3 sequences, about 25% of which appear only once. This sample also belongs to another study, concerning T cells of mothers and their children.

The rearrangement uses TRBV20-1 and TRBJ2-7, with 9 bases aligning to TRBD1. Material: blood. This clonotype originated in a boy between 10 and 17 years old in good health. CDR3 DNA sequence: TGCAGTGCAGTGGAAAGGACAGGGGTCCCCTACGAGCAGTACTTC. It yields the protein CSAVERTGVPYEQYF.